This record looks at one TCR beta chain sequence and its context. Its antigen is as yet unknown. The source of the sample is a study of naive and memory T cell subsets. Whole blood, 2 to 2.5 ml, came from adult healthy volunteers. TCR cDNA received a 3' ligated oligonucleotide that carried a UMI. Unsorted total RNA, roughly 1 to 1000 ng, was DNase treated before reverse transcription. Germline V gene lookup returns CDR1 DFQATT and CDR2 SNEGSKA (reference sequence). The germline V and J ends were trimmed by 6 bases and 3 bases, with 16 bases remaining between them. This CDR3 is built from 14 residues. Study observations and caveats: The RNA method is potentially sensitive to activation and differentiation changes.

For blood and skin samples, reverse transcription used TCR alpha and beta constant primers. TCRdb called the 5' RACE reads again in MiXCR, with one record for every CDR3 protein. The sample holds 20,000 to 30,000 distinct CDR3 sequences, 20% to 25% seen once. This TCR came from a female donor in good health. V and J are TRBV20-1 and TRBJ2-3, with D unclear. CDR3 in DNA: TGCAGTGCCCGAGCCCGCGAAGGAACAGATACGCAGTATTTT. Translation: CSARAREGTDTQYF.